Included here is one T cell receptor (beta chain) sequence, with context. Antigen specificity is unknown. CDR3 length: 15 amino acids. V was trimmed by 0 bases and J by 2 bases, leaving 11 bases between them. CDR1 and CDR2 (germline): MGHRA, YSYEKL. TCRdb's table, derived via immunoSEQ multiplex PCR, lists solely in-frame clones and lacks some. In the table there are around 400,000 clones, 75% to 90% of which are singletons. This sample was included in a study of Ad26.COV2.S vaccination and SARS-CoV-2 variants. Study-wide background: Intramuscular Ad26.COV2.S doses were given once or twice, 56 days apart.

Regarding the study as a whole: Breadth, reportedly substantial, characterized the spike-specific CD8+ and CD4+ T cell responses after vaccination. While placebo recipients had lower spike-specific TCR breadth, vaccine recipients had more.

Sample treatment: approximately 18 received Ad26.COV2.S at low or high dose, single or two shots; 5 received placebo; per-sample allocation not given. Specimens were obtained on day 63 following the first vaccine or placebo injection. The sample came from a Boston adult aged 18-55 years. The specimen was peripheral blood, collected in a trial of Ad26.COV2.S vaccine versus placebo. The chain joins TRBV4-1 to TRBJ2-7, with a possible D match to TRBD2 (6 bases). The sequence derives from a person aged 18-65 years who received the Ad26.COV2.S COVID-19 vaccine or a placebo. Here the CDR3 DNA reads TGCGCCAGCAGCCAAGAGGAGGGCGGGACCTACGAGCAGTACTTC. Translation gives CASSQEEGGTYEQYF.